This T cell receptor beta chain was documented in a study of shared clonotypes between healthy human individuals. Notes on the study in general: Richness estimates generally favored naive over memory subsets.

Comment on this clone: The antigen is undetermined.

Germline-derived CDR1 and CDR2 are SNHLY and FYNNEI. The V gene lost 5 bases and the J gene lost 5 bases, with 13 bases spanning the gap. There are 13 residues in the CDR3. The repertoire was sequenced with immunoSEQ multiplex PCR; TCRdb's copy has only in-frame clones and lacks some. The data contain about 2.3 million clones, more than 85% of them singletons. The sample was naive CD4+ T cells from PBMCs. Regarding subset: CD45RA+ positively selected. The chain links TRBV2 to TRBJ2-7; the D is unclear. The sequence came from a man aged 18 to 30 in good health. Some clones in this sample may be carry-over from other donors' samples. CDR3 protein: CASSTSPRDEQYF. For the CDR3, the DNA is TGTGCCAGCAGTACCTCCCCCCGGGACGAGCAGTACTTC.